Listed below are T cell receptor beta chains from one sample, sequenced in a study of CXCR3-negative and CXCR3-positive naive CD8 T cells. TCRdb reworked the 5' RACE reads into one entry per CDR3 protein, no DNA. The sample totals roughly 8,000 distinct CDR3 sequences. Material: naive CXCR3- CD8+ T cells from blood. All receptors derive from a human donor in good health. Some clones in this sample may be carry-over from other donors' samples. CDR3s include the opening cysteine and the closing phenylalanine or tryptophan. The size field is filled for only some rows; it gives once, few, many or a size class.

clone_size | j_call | v_call | cdr3_aa
NA | TRBJ2-1 | TRBV20-1 | CSARDGRTNEQFF
NA | TRBJ2-1 | TRBV6-2/TRBV6-3 | CASSSPLAGDNEQFF
NA | TRBJ1-1 | TRBV7-9 | CASSQGGNTEAFF
medium-sized | TRBJ2-4 | TRBV20-1 | CSAETSGIIQYF
NA | TRBJ2-7 | TRBV28 | CASSLGRDHSYEQYF
medium-sized | TRBJ1-1 | TRBV2 | CASSETISGRMNTEAFF
medium-sized | TRBJ2-3 | TRBV20-1 | CSASSPDTQYF
medium-sized | TRBJ2-1 | TRBV12-3/TRBV12-4 | CASSFYLGESVEQFF
medium-sized | TRBJ2-1 | TRBV11-3 | CASSSGTGDNNEQFF
NA | TRBJ2-7 | TRBV3-1 | CASSQDLVSTSGRYEQYF
NA | TRBJ2-5 | TRBV5-1 | CASSLFGLAGDNWTQYF
NA | TRBJ1-1 | TRBV12-5 | CASGFWGREAFF
medium-sized | TRBJ1-1 | TRBV4-3 | CASSQDSPGQVRENTEAFF
NA | TRBJ2-5 | TRBV29-1 | CSVVPAGQQETQYF
medium-sized | TRBJ2-1 | TRBV29-1 | CSFNPPQTDEQFF
medium-sized | TRBJ1-1 | TRBV4-1 | CASSQDEGVSTEAFF
medium-sized | TRBJ1-5 | TRBV28 | CASSLRQGSQPQHF
NA | TRBJ2-1 | TRBV2 | CASSARDQYDEQFF
medium-sized | TRBJ2-3 | TRBV11-2 | CASSLDQWKRTSVDTQYF
medium-sized | TRBJ2-7 | TRBV20-1 | CSARDGTSGSYEQYF
NA | TRBJ2-5 | TRBV29-1 | CSVEGLRAKETQYF
medium-sized | TRBJ2-3 | TRBV29-1 | CSVDRAGRDTQYF
medium-sized | TRBJ1-6 | TRBV9 | CASSGTGDGSPLHF
NA | TRBJ2-2 | TRBV21-1 | CASSKGQAPELFF
NA | TRBJ2-2 | TRBV7-9 | CASSSPSGELFF
medium-sized | TRBJ1-4 | TRBV12-3/TRBV12-4 | CASSLSGINEKLFF
NA | TRBJ2-7 | TRBV7-9 | CASSLGDRGSAEQYF
NA | TRBJ2-1 | TRBV5-4 | CASSLVWLAGGGDEQFF
medium-sized | TRBJ1-1 | TRBV25-1 | CASGWGTEAFF
NA | TRBJ2-1 | TRBV28 | CASDTSGRGNEQFF
NA | TRBJ1-3 | TRBV10-1 | CASSEGYGNTIYF
medium-sized | TRBJ2-5 | TRBV6-4 | CASIYVGTGTCGQETQYF
NA | TRBJ2-7 | TRBV5-1 | CASSLEPSGNREQYF